These T cell receptor beta chains were read from a single sample in a study of blood T cells in healthy people across ages. Via MiXCR, TCRdb re-called the 5' RACE reads, giving one row per CDR3 protein. The sample has approximately 1.5 million distinct CDR3 sequences, roughly two fifths seen once. The sequenced sample consisted of blood. The receptors come from a woman between 18 and 29 years old in good health. CDR3s include the opening cysteine and the closing phenylalanine or tryptophan. The D gene is left open where the match is weak. Size tells how often a clone was seen (once, few, many) or the class of an expanded clone, and some rows leave it out.

TRBV29-1,15,TRBD1,TRBJ2-3,NA,TGCAGCGTTGCCCTTCACAGGGGCGGAACAGATACGCAGTATTTT,CSVALHRGGTDTQYF
TRBV6-4,13,NA,TRBJ2-7,few,TGTGCCAACAGTGACTCGAAGGATTACGAGCAGTACTTC,CANSDSKDYEQYF
TRBV5-5,14,NA,TRBJ2-5,NA,TGTGCCAGCAGCCGGGACTTGAATAAAGAGACCCAGTACTTC,CASSRDLNKETQYF
TRBV9,13,NA,TRBJ1-2,NA,TGTGCCAGCAGCTCCGCCAAGCCCCATGGCTACACCTTC,CASSSAKPHGYTF
TRBV12-3/TRBV12-4,13,NA,TRBJ1-2,many,TGTGCCAGCAGTTTTTCGGGGAACTATGGCTACACCTTC,CASSFSGNYGYTF
TRBV11-2,14,NA,TRBJ1-2,NA,TGTGCCAGCAGCGTAATCAGGGAACACTATGGCTACACCTTC,CASSVIREHYGYTF
TRBV12-3/TRBV12-4,14,NA,TRBJ1-1,NA,TGTGCCAGCAGCGGGACAACACCAAACACTGAAGCTTTCTTT,CASSGTTPNTEAFF
TRBV29-1,12,NA,TRBJ2-6,NA,TGCAGCGTGGAGACGGGTGTCAACGTCCTGATTTTC,CSVETGVNVLIF
TRBV10-3,14,TRBD1,TRBJ2-5,NA,TGTGCCATCAGGGGAGACAGGGTTATTAATGAGCAGTACTTC,CAIRGDRVINEQYF
TRBV12-5,15,TRBD1,TRBJ2-7,few,TGTGCTAGTGGTTCCTACAGGGGGGTGGCCTACGAGCAGTACTTC,CASGSYRGVAYEQYF
TRBV20-1,13,TRBD1,TRBJ2-7,NA,TGCAGTGCTAGGACAGGGGTAGGAGATGAGCAGTACTTC,CSARTGVGDEQYF
TRBV11-1,14,NA,TRBJ2-1,NA,TGTGCCAGCAGCTTTATCCAGGACCCCAATGAGCAGTTCTTC,CASSFIQDPNEQFF
TRBV12-3/TRBV12-4,16,NA,TRBJ1-6,once,TGTGCCAGCAGTTCAAGACACGGCGGAAGATATTCACCCCCCCACTTT,CASSSRHGGRYSPPHF
TRBV29-1,13,NA,TRBJ2-7,few,TGCAGCGTTGAATTGGACACCTGGGGAGAGCAGTACTTC,CSVELDTWGEQYF
TRBV28,13,NA,TRBJ1-5,NA,TGTGCCAGCAGTTGGGCGGGGAGGCAGCCCCAGCATTTT,CASSWAGRQPQHF
TRBV6-5,14,TRBD1,TRBJ2-4,NA,TGTGCCAGCAGTCAGACAGGGTTAATAAACATTCAGTACTTC,CASSQTGLINIQYF
TRBV4-1,16,NA,TRBJ1-2,NA,TGCGCCAGCAGCCTACTCTTTGTGCTTGCTGACTATGGCTACACCTTC,CASSLLFVLADYGYTF
TRBV20-1,14,TRBD1,TRBJ1-2,few,TGCAGTGCCGGGACAGGGGGCGCAGATTATGGCTACACCTTC,CSAGTGGADYGYTF
TRBV5-1,15,TRBD2,TRBJ2-7,NA,TGCGCCAGCAGCTCAACTAGCGGGAGTAACTACGAGCAGTACTTC,CASSSTSGSNYEQYF
TRBV9,13,NA,TRBJ2-7,NA,TGTGCCAGCAGCGACGAGCGATCCTACGAGCAGTACTTC,CASSDERSYEQYF
TRBV5-1,16,TRBD2,TRBJ2-3,NA,TGCGCCAGCAGCTCTTCCCTAGCGGGAGCGGCAGATACGCAGTATTTT,CASSSSLAGAADTQYF
TRBV20-1,13,TRBD1,TRBJ2-7,NA,TGCAGTGCTGGACAGGGGGCGTATTACGAGCAGTACTTC,CSAGQGAYYEQYF
TRBV2,14,TRBD1,TRBJ1-1,few,TGTGCCAGCAGGGGACAGGGGTTGAACACTGAAGCTTTCTTT,CASRGQGLNTEAFF
TRBV7-2,13,NA,TRBJ1-2,NA,TGTGCCAGCAGCGCCGACATGAACTATGGCTACACCTTC,CASSADMNYGYTF
TRBV7-2,15,TRBD1,TRBJ1-6,NA,TGTGCCAGCAGCTTAGAGGACAGGGTTAATTCACCCCTCCACTTT,CASSLEDRVNSPLHF
TRBV4-3,13,NA,TRBJ1-4,NA,TGCGCCAGCAGCATACACGCAGGGGAAAAACTGTTTTTT,CASSIHAGEKLFF
TRBV30,11,NA,TRBJ2-7,NA,TGTGCCTGGAGTGGGGGCGACGAGCAGTACTTC,CAWSGGDEQYF
TRBV6-6,11,NA,TRBJ1-1,NA,TGTGCCATCAGTATGTCTACTGAAGCTTTCTTT,CAISMSTEAFF
TRBV4-3,16,TRBD1,TRBJ2-7,NA,TGCGCCAGCAGCCAAGATTGGGGGACAGCCTCCTACGAGCAGTACTTC,CASSQDWGTASYEQYF
TRBV29-1,13,NA,TRBJ2-5,NA,TGCAGCGTGAGGGAGCCGGGGTCAGAGACCCAGTACTTC,CSVREPGSETQYF
TRBV30,13,NA,TRBJ1-2,few,TGTGCCTGGAGTGTGTCGGACAACTATGGCTACACCTTC,CAWSVSDNYGYTF
TRBV4-3,14,NA,TRBJ2-1,NA,TGCGCCAGCAGCCAAATCGGTAACGGTTACGAGCAGTTCTTC,CASSQIGNGYEQFF
TRBV6-2/TRBV6-3,12,NA,TRBJ2-1,NA,TGTGCCAGCAGGCCCCGGGGTCATGAGCAGTTCTTC,CASRPRGHEQFF
TRBV20-1,12,NA,TRBJ2-7,NA,TGCAGTGCGGCAAAGAGCTCCTACGAGCAGTACTTC,CSAAKSSYEQYF
TRBV5-1,14,NA,TRBJ2-1,NA,TGCGCCAGCAGCAGCCAGGGTTCTGGTGATGAGCAGTTCTTC,CASSSQGSGDEQFF
TRBV5-1,15,TRBD2,TRBJ2-1,NA,TGCGCCAGCAGCCCCGGACTAGCGGAAACGGATGAGCAGTTCTTC,CASSPGLAETDEQFF
TRBV5-1,16,TRBD2,TRBJ2-1,few,TGCGCCAGCAGTCAGTTACTAGCGGTCGTCAACAATGAGCAGTTCTTC,CASSQLLAVVNNEQFF
TRBV3-1,15,NA,TRBJ2-1,many,TGTGCCAGCAGCCATCGGCGGGCCTCCTACAATGAGCAGTTCTTC,CASSHRRASYNEQFF
TRBV11-2,15,TRBD2,TRBJ2-3,few,TGTGCCAGCAGCTTATTCGGTAGCGGGGTGTCGAAGCAGTATTTT,CASSLFGSGVSKQYF
TRBV7-2,16,TRBD1,TRBJ1-4,NA,TGTGCCAGCAGCTTGATGCAGGGGGGTATTCGTGAAAAACTGTTTTTT,CASSLMQGGIREKLFF
TRBV29-1,14,TRBD1,TRBJ1-4,NA,TGCAGCGTCCCTCTGACAGGGCGAGATGAAAAACTGTTTTTT,CSVPLTGRDEKLFF
TRBV6-2/TRBV6-3,12,NA,TRBJ2-1,NA,TGTGCCAGCAGTTTAGCCTCCCATGTGCAGTTCTTC,CASSLASHVQFF
TRBV7-3,17,TRBD2,TRBJ2-1,NA,TGTGCCAGCAGCTTAAATGCTGGGACTAGCGGGAGTAATGAGCAGTTCTTC,CASSLNAGTSGSNEQFF
TRBV4-2,16,NA,TRBJ2-3,NA,TGTGCCAGCAGCCAAGCAAGCTACGCCCGGCCGGATACGCAGTATTTT,CASSQASYARPDTQYF
TRBV12-3/TRBV12-4,15,NA,TRBJ2-3,NA,TGTGCCAGCAGTTCGACCGGTCAGAAGGCAGATCCGCAGTATTTT,CASSSTGQKADPQYF
TRBV4-3,17,NA,TRBJ1-6,NA,TGCGCCAGCGGCCAAGAAGTTTGGACAAAGCCTGCTTCACCCCTCCACTTT,CASGQEVWTKPASPLHF
TRBV12-3/TRBV12-4,14,NA,TRBJ1-2,few,TGTGCCAGCAGCCCGACAAGCCCTAACTATGGCTACACCTTC,CASSPTSPNYGYTF
TRBV13,10,NA,TRBJ1-2,NA,TGTGCCAGTCAGCCCTATGGCTACACCTTC,CASQPYGYTF
TRBV20-1,11,NA,TRBJ1-2,few,TGCGCCCATCTAGCGGGGCTTGGCTACACCTTC,CAHLAGLGYTF
TRBV29-1,18,TRBD2,TRBJ2-3,few,TGCAGCGTTGGTGGACTAGCGGGGGGGCCGGTCCAAACAGATACGCAGTATTTT,CSVGGLAGGPVQTDTQYF
TRBV4-3,13,NA,TRBJ2-7,NA,TGCGCCTGCAGCCAAGATCGGAGATACGAGCAGTACTTC,CACSQDRRYEQYF